These 16 T cell receptor beta chains were all obtained from the same sample, sequenced in a study of T-cell reconstitution after alpha-beta-depleted transplantation in children. Unique molecular identifiers were incorporated when the TCRbeta library was constructed. MiXCR was run by TCRdb on the PCR reads, yielding one entry per CDR3 protein. The sample has about 980,000 distinct CDR3 sequences; roughly 29% are singletons. The material was PBMCs, mostly from graft donor cells, obtained 360 days after TCRalphabeta/CD19-depleted stem cell transplant. The source of these receptors is a boy younger than two who had a stem cell transplant for SCID, so the T cells may come from the graft donor.

This clonotype has a handful of counts. The chain joins TRBV5-1 to TRBJ2-3, with D tentatively TRBD1 (5 bases). The CDR3 extends over 13 amino acids. Trimming stripped 2 bases from V and 10 bases from J, with 14 bases between. CDR1 and CDR2 (germline): SGHRS, YFSETQ. The CDR3 DNA sequence: TGCGCCAGCAGCTTCCGGCAGGGAACCTCGCAGTATTTT. Translated: CASSFRQGTSQYF.

The chain is built from TRBV5-1 and TRBJ2-1, with a tentative D call TRBD2 (6 bases). CDR1 is SGHRS, CDR2 YFSETQ, per germline. Between the trimmed V and J ends, which lost 4 bases and 3 bases, there was a span of 14 bases. CDR3 size: 15 residues. CDR3 region: CASSLNTGGYNEQFF. The CDR3 nucleotides read TGCGCCAGCAGCCTTAATACCGGGGGCTACAATGAGCAGTTCTTC.

The genes are TRBV7-7 and TRBJ1-5; D is uncertain. The germline V gene encodes CDR1 SSHAT and CDR2 FNYEAQ (reference sequence). The CDR3 is 15 amino acids. Trimming cost V 1 base and J 3 bases, with 10 bases left between them. The CDR3 DNA is TGTGCCAGCAGCTTAGACGGCAGGATCAATCAGCCCCAGCATTTT. Translation gives CASSLDGRINQPQHF.

This clonotype occurred a few times. V usage is TRBV7-9 and J usage is TRBJ1-1; possible D gene TRBD1, 6 bases. The CDR3 has 15 amino acids. Trimming took off 5 bases at V and 4 bases at J, with 17 bases between the two ends. Germline loops: CDR1 SEHNR, CDR2 FQNEAQ (reference sequence). The CDR3 bases are TGTGCCAGCAGCCCTCGGGGACAAAAGGGCACTGAAGCTTTCTTT. Protein sequence: CASSPRGQKGTEAFF. Together with reference TRBV7-9 and TRBJ1-1, the CDR3 gives the full variable domain: DTGVSQNPRHKITKRGQNVTFRCDPISEHNRLYWYRQTLGQGPEFLTYFQNEAQLEKSRLLSDRFSAERPKGSFSTLEIQRTEQGDSAMYLCASSPRGQKGTEAFFGQGTRLTVV.

This clonotype appeared a few times. The chain has TRBV6-2 or TRBV6-3 and TRBJ2-1, with no clear D. Germline V gene data show CDR1 as MNHEY and CDR2 as SVGEGT. The CDR3 has 11 residues. V gave up 6 bases and J gave up 7 bases, with 7 bases separating them. As DNA, the CDR3 is TGTGCCAGCAGACGGTTAAATGAGCAGTTCTTC. Translation gives CASRRLNEQFF.

This clonotype was seen repeatedly, ten times or more. V usage is TRBV2 and J usage is TRBJ2-7; maybe TRBD1 (6 bases). CDR3 length: 13 residues. V dropped 7 bases and J dropped 4 bases, with 14 bases sitting between them. The germline V gene has CDR1 SNHLY and CDR2 FYNNEI. The CDR3 reads CASKVAGVYEQYF. The CDR3 DNA reads as TGTGCCAGCAAGGTAGCAGGGGTGTACGAGCAGTACTTC.

V usage is TRBV4-1 and J usage is TRBJ2-2, with D possibly TRBD2 on 5 matching bases. Germline V gives CDR1 MGHRA, CDR2 YSYEKL. With 4 bases removed from V and 8 bases from J, the gap between germline ends came to 17 bases. The CDR3 runs to 15 residues. CDR3 loop: CASSLVDSFRGELFF. The DNA of the CDR3 is TGCGCCAGCAGCCTCGTGGACTCATTTAGGGGGGAGCTGTTTTTT.

The chain links TRBV12-3 or TRBV12-4 to TRBJ2-7; 11 positions match TRBD2. V was clipped by 6 bases and J by 2 bases; unmatched bases: 6. This CDR3 comprises 15 residues. CDR3 coding DNA: TGTGCCAGCAGCCAACTAGCGGGGGCCGCCTACGAGCAGTACTTC. Residues: CASSQLAGAAYEQYF.

This clonotype was seen more than once but under ten times. V usage is TRBV20-1 and J usage is TRBJ2-5; possible D gene TRBD1, 6 bases. CDR1 is DFQATT, CDR2 SNEGSKA, per germline (reference sequence). Trimming removed 3 bases from V and 5 bases from J, with 10 bases in between. CDR3 length equals 12 residues. The chain's CDR3 is CSARGAWETQYF. For the CDR3, the DNA is TGCAGTGCTAGGGGGGCGTGGGAGACCCAGTACTTC.

The genes are TRBV9 and TRBJ1-1, with no clear D. The CDR3 is 15 amino acids. The ends were cut back, 1 base at V and 1 base at J, with 11 bases in the middle. The germline CDR1 and CDR2 sequences are SGDLS and YYNGEE. The CDR3 DNA follows: TGTGCCAGCAGCGTAAGTGGGATTCCGAACACTGAAGCTTTCTTT. This encodes CASSVSGIPNTEAFF. The full variable domain, with the rest looked up from reference TRBV9 and TRBJ1-1, is DSGVTQTPKHLITATGQRVTLRCSPRSGDLSVYWYQQSLDQGLQFLIQYYNGEERAKGNILERFSAQQFPDLHSELNLSSLELGDSALYFCASSVSGIPNTEAFFGQGTRLTVV.

The chain carries TRBV2 and TRBJ2-3; 8 positions agree with TRBD1. There are 14 residues in the CDR3. Losses at the gene ends were 3 bases for V and 4 bases for J; bases not matched to a gene: 3. CDR1 and CDR2 from the germline V gene are SNHLY and FYNNEI. The CDR3 is CASSEDRAADTQYF. CDR3 sequence (DNA): TGTGCCAGCAGTGAGGACAGGGCGGCAGATACGCAGTATTTT. Together with reference TRBV2 and TRBJ2-3, the CDR3 gives the full variable domain: EPEVTQTPSHQVTQMGQEVILRCVPISNHLYFYWYRQILGQKVEFLVSFYNNEISEKSEIFDDQFSVERPDGSNFTLKIRSTKLEDSAMYFCASSEDRAADTQYFGPGTRLTVL.

The rearrangement uses TRBV28 and TRBJ2-7; TRBD1 aligns across 8 bases. CDR1 MDHEN and CDR2 SYDVKM come from the germline V gene. The CDR3 is 16 residues long. Trimming cost V 6 bases and J 3 bases; bases outside gene matches: 13. In DNA, the CDR3 is TGTGCCAGCAGCTCTGACGGGACAGGAGTTTTCTACGAGCAGTACTTC. This gives the protein CASSSDGTGVFYEQYF.

The V gene is TRBV6-1, the J gene TRBJ2-3; TRBD1 might be the D (6 bases). Trimming left V 5 bases short and J 2 bases short, with 17 bases between. This CDR3 is 16 amino acids long. Germline CDR1 MNHNS, CDR2 SASEGT. CDR3 DNA sequence: TGTGCCAGCAGTCCGACAGGAGAGAGCTACACAGATACGCAGTATTTT. Translated, it gives CASSPTGESYTDTQYF.

This sequence joins TRBV6-1 and TRBJ2-1; TRBD2 matches at 7 bases. The CDR3 is 15 amino acids. CDR1 is MNHNS, CDR2 SASEGT, per germline. The V segment lost 6 bases and the J segment 5 bases; nucleotides outside the gene matches: 10. This CDR3 reads CASRTTGTKHNEQFF. The CDR3 coding sequence is TGTGCCAGCAGAACGACCGGGACTAAGCACAATGAGCAGTTCTTC.

V usage is TRBV10-3 and J usage is TRBJ2-7, with D uncertain. There are 13 residues in the CDR3. V was trimmed by 4 bases and J by 3 bases, leaving 10 bases between them. Germline lookup yields CDR1 ENHRY and CDR2 SYGVKD. The CDR3 DNA reads as TGTGCCATCAGTGCCCAACCGGTCTACGAGCAGTACTTC. Its translation is CAISAQPVYEQYF.

This clonotype was picked up a small number of times. This sequence joins TRBV12-3 or TRBV12-4 and TRBJ2-7; 8 nucleotides line up with TRBD1. V gave up 1 base and J gave up 7 bases; unmatched junction bases: 6. The CDR3 runs 14 residues. The CDR3 DNA follows: TGTGCCAGCAGTTTAGTGACAGGGGTGCCGGAGCAGTACTTC. It is translated as CASSLVTGVPEQYF.